This T cell receptor beta chain emerged from a study of T-cell reconstitution after alpha-beta-depleted transplantation in children. This clonotype has a count of ten or more. TCRbeta library construction was performed incorporating unique molecular identifiers. TCRdb reprocessed the PCR reads via MiXCR and lists one record per CDR3 protein. The sample has 200,000 to 300,000 distinct CDR3 sequences, under 9.5% seen once. This CDR3 has 13 residues. Germline V CDR1 and CDR2: SQVTM, ANQGSEA. J lost 2 bases, V lost 7 bases, and 7 bases had no gene match. The sample here was PBMCs, mostly from graft donor cells, taken 180 days after TCRalphabeta/CD19-depleted stem cell transplant. This rearrangement joins TRBV29-1 to TRBJ1-2; 7 nucleotides match TRBD1. The TCR sequence derives from a male patient between 10 and 17 years old who had a stem cell transplant for acute lymphoblastic leukemia, so the T cells may come from the graft donor. CDR3 loop: CSGKEGANYGYTF. The DNA for the CDR3 is TGCAGCGGGAAGGAGGGGGCAAACTATGGCTACACCTTC.